The 8 T cell receptor beta chains presented below share a single source sample, sequenced in a study of CD8 T cells in Susac syndrome. Random hexamers were used to reverse transcribe roughly 0.45 to 1 ug of RNA. TCRdb processed the immunoSEQ multiplex PCR reads anew with MiXCR; each CDR3 protein has one entry. The repertoire holds 73,000 or so distinct CDR3 sequences, with less than 95% as singletons. Sequences were obtained from CD8+ T cells from PBMCs. Every receptor here comes from a human donor with multiple sclerosis.

The chain joins TRBV7-2 to TRBJ1-2; D unclear. Trimming pared 5 bases from V and 5 bases from J, leaving 12 bases between. From germline, CDR1 is SGHTA and CDR2 FQGNSA. The CDR3 extends over 13 amino acids. This chain's CDR3 is CASSPNLVYGYTF. The CDR3 DNA reads TGTGCCAGCAGCCCTAATTTGGTTTATGGCTACACCTTC.

The chain uses TRBV7-8 and TRBJ1-1; TRBD1 matches 9 bases. The germline gives CDR1 SGHVS, CDR2 FQNEAQ. The CDR3 has 15 amino acids. Losses at the gene ends were 1 base for V and 1 base for J; bases not matched to a gene: 1. The CDR3 bases are TGTGCCAGCAGCTTAGACAGGGGGCCGAACACTGAAGCTTTCTTT. Translating gives CASSLDRGPNTEAFF. Full variable domain (missing parts from reference TRBV7-8 and TRBJ1-1): GAGVSQSPRYKVAKRGQDVALRCDPISGHVSLFWYQQALGQGPEFLTYFQNEAQLDKSGLPSDRFFAERPEGSVSTLKIQRTQQEDSAVYLCASSLDRGPNTEAFFGQGTRLTVV.

The J gene is TRBJ2-7, the V gene TRBV5-4; D unclear. Per the germline V gene, CDR1 is SGHNT and CDR2 is YYREEE (reference sequence). Trimming stripped 0 bases from V and 6 bases from J, with 13 bases between. The CDR3 totals 14 residues. The CDR3 nucleotides are TGTGCCAGCAGCTTGGGGGTCCCTTCGGCCGAGCAGTACTTC. Amino acid sequence: CASSLGVPSAEQYF.

The CDR3 spells CSARDGQGAIEQYF. Written as DNA, the CDR3 is TGCAGTGCTAGAGATGGGCAGGGGGCGATTGAGCAGTACTTC. The chain joins TRBV20-1 to TRBJ2-7; 8 nucleotides agree with TRBD1. The V gene end was trimmed by 0 bases and the J gene end by 7 bases; junction bases not matched to a gene: 8. Per the germline V gene, CDR1 is DFQATT and CDR2 is SNEGSKA (reference sequence). The CDR3 is made up of 14 amino acids.

The chain couples TRBV18 to TRBJ2-3; 9 bases align to TRBD2. Germline V gene data show CDR1 as KGHSH and CDR2 as LQKENI. There are 17 residues in the CDR3. V lost 4 bases, J lost 2 bases, and 10 bases stayed unmatched. The CDR3, as DNA: TGTGCCAGCTCACGGGAGACAGCGGGGGGAACCACAGATACGCAGTATTTT. This sequence encodes CASSRETAGGTTDTQYF.

The gene calls are TRBV7-9 and TRBJ2-3; 12 bases agree with TRBD1. The CDR3 is made up of 17 amino acids. Trimming removed 4 bases from V and 1 base from J; junction bases left unmatched: 6. In germline, CDR1 is SEHNR, CDR2 FQNEAQ (reference sequence). CDR3 bases: TGTGCCAGCAGCTCCTGGGGACAGGGGGCTGGCACAGATACGCAGTATTTT. It is translated as CASSSWGQGAGTDTQYF. Looking up the rest from reference TRBV7-9 and TRBJ2-3 gives the full variable domain: DTGVSQNPRHKITKRGQNVTFRCDPISEHNRLYWYRQTLGQGPEFLTYFQNEAQLEKSRLLSDRFSAERPKGSFSTLEIQRTEQGDSAMYLCASSSWGQGAGTDTQYFGPGTRLTVL.

The chain carries TRBV7-9 and TRBJ2-7; tentative D call: TRBD1 (5 bases). The ends were cut back, 1 base at V and 7 bases at J, with 11 bases in the middle. Germline lookup yields CDR1 SEHNR and CDR2 FQNEAQ (reference sequence). CDR3 length equals 13 residues. The CDR3 region is CASSLVGAWEQYF. The CDR3 region has the DNA TGTGCCAGCAGCTTAGTAGGGGCGTGGGAGCAGTACTTC.

The V and J genes are TRBV11-2 and TRBJ1-4; D is perhaps TRBD1 (5 bases). CDR1 is SGHAT and CDR2 is FQNNGV in the germline V gene. V was shortened by 0 bases and J by 8 bases, with 13 bases between the two germline ends. The CDR3 totals 15 residues. The CDR3 nucleotides read TGTGCCAGCAGCTTAGAAGCGACAGCGGGGGAAAAACTGTTTTTT. It codes for CASSLEATAGEKLFF.